This TCR beta chain was captured in a study of blood T cell repertoires in COVID-19. Study as a whole: Acute and convalescent COVID-19 specimens originated in the United States, Italy and Spain. In each case, the material was cDNA or gDNA derived from T cells, B-cell-depleted T cells, or PBMCs.

Source study methods: By means of reference gene primer amplification, nucleated cell counts were estimated. The repertoire was sequenced with immunoSEQ multiplex PCR; TCRdb's copy has only in-frame clones and lacks some. V and J calls and clone size are copied from that table; D and trimming were computed from the DNA. The sample records around 200,000 clones, around 90% being singletons. Germline V CDR1 and CDR2: SEHNR, FQNEAQ (reference sequence). V lost 3 bases to trimming and J lost 4 bases, with 13 bases between them. This CDR3 contains 14 residues. The rearrangement joins TRBV7-9 to TRBJ2-7; a weak D match, TRBD1 (5 bases). The source is a man aged 35-49 years with active or convalescent COVID-19. The sample taken for sequencing was peripheral blood. The CDR3 DNA follows: TGTGCCAGCAGCTTTGGGGCGCCCCCTTACGAGCAGTACTTC. This sequence encodes CASSFGAPPYEQYF.